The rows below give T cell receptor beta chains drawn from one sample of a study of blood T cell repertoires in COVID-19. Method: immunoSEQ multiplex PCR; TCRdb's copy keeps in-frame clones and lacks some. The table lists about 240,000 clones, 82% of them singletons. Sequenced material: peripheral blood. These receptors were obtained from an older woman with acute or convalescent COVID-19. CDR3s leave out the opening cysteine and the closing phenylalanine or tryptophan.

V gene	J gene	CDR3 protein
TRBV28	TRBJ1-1	ASSSRQGGVNTEAF
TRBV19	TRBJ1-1	ASNFRTAMNTEAF
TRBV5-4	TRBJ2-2	ASSSTSGGADGELF
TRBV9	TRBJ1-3	ASSVEGQGRNTIY
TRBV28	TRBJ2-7	ASSPNLGYEQY
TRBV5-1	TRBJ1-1	ASSPSRDTEAF
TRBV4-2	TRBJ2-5	ASSQDKSGQSFQETQY
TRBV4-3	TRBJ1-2	ASSQSNWGLTNYGYT
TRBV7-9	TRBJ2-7	ASSLAGTDYEQY
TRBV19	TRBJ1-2	ASSYGRGHGYT
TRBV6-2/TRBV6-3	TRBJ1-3	ASSYDRQYSGNTIY
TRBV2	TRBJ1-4	ASRDGTGVEKLF
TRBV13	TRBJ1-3	ASSFFSGNTIY
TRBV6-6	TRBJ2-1	ASSYVGVYNEQF
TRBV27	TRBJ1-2	ASSLGGGSIFGYT
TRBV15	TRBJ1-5	ATSRVQGSNQPQH
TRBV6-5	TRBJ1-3	ASRDRGSGNTIY
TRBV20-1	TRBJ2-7	SAYAYYEQY
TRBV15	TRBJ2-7	ATSRGLRQGASYEQY
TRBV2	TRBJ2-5	ASSETLAGSGTQY
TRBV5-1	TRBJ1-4	ASSLPRETNEKLF
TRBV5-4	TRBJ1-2	ASSLEQNYGYT
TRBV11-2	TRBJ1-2	ASSTRLQGASGYT
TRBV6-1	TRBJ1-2	ASSELTAANYGYT
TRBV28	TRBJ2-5	ASTRRGAFQETQY
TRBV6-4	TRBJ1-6	ASSRTGVGSPLH